The 6 T cell receptor beta chains reported below all come from one sample, sequenced in a study of shared clonotypes between healthy human individuals. Produced via immunoSEQ multiplex PCR; TCRdb's table is partial and in-frame only. Of about 580,000 clones listed, about 98% are singletons. Terminally differentiated effector memory CD45RA+ cells were excluded from the naive CD8 cells, which were CD45RO-negative and positively selected for CCR7. Sequencing input: naive CD8+ T cells sorted from blood. All receptors derive from a man aged 25 to 40 in good health.

The genes are TRBV10-1 and TRBJ2-3; 11 bases match TRBD2. Trimming removed 5 bases from V and 4 bases from J; junction bases left unmatched: 11. Germline values: CDR1 WNHNN, CDR2 SYGVQD (reference sequence). This CDR3 has 17 residues. CDR3: CASSSHVSGRGPDTQYF. The CDR3 DNA follows: TGCGCCAGCAGTTCTCACGTTAGCGGGAGGGGACCAGATACGCAGTATTTT.

The rearrangement joins TRBV9 to TRBJ1-2, with D maybe TRBD1 (6 bases). Germline-derived CDR1 and CDR2 are SGDLS and YYNGEE. The CDR3 covers 15 residues. V lost 0 bases and J lost 7, with 16 bases in between. The CDR3 here is CASSVAVGGAIGYTF. CDR3 nucleotides: TGTGCCAGCAGCGTAGCCGTTGGGGGGGCCATTGGCTACACCTTC.

The J gene is TRBJ1-3, the V gene TRBV15, with D unclear. Trimming removed 7 bases from V and 11 bases from J, with 24 bases in between. Germline V gene lookup returns CDR1 LNHNV and CDR2 YYDKDF (reference sequence). This CDR3 comprises 15 residues. Here the CDR3 DNA reads TGTGCCACCACCGACGTAAGAGATGAAGACATGGCCATATATTTT. Its protein is CATTDVRDEDMAIYF.

V and J are TRBV11-2 and TRBJ2-4; D not resolved. Trimming removed 3 bases from V and 1 base from J, with 10 bases in between. The germline CDR1 and CDR2 sequences are SGHAT and FQNNGV. The CDR3 has 15 amino acids. The CDR3 sequence is CASSFTPTAKNIQYF. CDR3 sequence (DNA): TGTGCCAGCAGCTTTACTCCGACGGCCAAAAACATTCAGTACTTC.

The chain uses TRBV4-3 and TRBJ2-2; tentative D call: TRBD1 (5 bases). The CDR3 contains 17 residues. CDR1 is LGHNA, CDR2 YSLEER, per germline. V lost 4 bases and J 7 bases, leaving 22 bases between the germline ends. The chain's CDR3 is CASSPVGQTVGFGELFF. The CDR3 DNA is TGCGCCAGCAGCCCAGTAGGGCAGACAGTAGGATTCGGGGAGCTGTTTTTT.

The rearrangement uses TRBV4-1 and TRBJ1-1; D remains ambiguous. CDR3 length: 15 amino acids. Germline V gene sequence: CDR1 MGHRA, CDR2 YSYEKL. V gave up 0 bases and J gave up 8 bases, with 16 bases separating them. Written as DNA, the CDR3 is TGCGCCAGCAGCCAAGAAATGGGTGTTGGCTGGGAAGCTTTCTTT. It specifies CASSQEMGVGWEAFF.